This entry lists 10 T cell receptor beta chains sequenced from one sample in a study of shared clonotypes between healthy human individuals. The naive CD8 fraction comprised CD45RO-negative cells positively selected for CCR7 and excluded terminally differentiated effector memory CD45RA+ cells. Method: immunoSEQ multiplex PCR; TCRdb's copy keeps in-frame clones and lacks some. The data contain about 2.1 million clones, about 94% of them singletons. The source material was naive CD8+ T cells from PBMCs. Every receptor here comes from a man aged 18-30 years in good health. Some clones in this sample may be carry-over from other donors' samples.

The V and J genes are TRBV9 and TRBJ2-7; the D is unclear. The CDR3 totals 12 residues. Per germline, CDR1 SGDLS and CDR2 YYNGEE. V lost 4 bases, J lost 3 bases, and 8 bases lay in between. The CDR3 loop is CASSHRGYEQYF. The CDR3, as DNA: TGTGCCAGCAGCCATCGAGGCTACGAGCAGTACTTC.

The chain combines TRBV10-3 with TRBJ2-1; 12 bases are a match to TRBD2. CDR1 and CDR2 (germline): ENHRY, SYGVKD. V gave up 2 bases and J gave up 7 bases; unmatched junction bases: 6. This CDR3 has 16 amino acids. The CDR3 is CAISETSGRSPNEQFF. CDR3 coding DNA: TGTGCCATCAGTGAGACTAGCGGGAGGTCCCCGAATGAGCAGTTCTTC.

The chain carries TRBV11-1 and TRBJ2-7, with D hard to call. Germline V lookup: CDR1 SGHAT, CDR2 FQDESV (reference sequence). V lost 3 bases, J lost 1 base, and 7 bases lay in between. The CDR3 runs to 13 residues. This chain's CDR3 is CASSFRASYEQYF. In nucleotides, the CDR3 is TGTGCCAGCAGCTTTCGGGCTTCCTACGAGCAGTACTTC.

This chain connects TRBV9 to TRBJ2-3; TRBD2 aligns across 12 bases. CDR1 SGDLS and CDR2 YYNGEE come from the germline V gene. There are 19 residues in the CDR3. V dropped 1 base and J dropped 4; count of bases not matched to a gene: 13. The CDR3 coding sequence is TGTGCCAGCAGCGTACGGGCTAGCGGGAGGGTTGGGATAGCAGATACGCAGTATTTT. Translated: CASSVRASGRVGIADTQYF.

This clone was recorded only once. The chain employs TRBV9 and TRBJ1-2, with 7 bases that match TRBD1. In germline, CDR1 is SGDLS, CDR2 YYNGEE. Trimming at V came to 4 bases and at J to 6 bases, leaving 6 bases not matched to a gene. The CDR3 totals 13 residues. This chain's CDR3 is CASSPTGENGYTF. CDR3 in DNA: TGTGCCAGCAGCCCTACAGGGGAGAATGGCTACACCTTC. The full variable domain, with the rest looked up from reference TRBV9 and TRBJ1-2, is DSGVTQTPKHLITATGQRVTLRCSPRSGDLSVYWYQQSLDQGLQFLIQYYNGEERAKGNILERFSAQQFPDLHSELNLSSLELGDSALYFCASSPTGENGYTFGSGTRLTVV.

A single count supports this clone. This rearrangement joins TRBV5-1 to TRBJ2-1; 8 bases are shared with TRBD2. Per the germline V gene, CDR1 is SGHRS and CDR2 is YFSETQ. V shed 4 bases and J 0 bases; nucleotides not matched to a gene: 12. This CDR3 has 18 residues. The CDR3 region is CASSPPPGGPSSYNEQFF. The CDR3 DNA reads TGCGCCAGCAGCCCGCCCCCGGGAGGGCCAAGCTCCTACAATGAGCAGTTCTTC.

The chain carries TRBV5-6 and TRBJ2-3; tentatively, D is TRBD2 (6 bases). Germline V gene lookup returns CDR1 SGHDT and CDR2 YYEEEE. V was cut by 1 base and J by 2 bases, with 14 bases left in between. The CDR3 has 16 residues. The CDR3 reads CASSLSRDSYTDTQYF. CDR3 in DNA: TGTGCCAGCAGCTTGAGCCGGGACTCCTACACAGATACGCAGTATTTT.

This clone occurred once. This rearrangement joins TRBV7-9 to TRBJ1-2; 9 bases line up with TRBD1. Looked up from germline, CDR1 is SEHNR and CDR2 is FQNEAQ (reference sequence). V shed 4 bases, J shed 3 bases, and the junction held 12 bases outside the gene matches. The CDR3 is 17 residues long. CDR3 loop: CASSSSDRGGVDYGYTF. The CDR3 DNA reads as TGTGCCAGCAGCTCGTCGGACAGGGGAGGTGTTGACTATGGCTACACCTTC.

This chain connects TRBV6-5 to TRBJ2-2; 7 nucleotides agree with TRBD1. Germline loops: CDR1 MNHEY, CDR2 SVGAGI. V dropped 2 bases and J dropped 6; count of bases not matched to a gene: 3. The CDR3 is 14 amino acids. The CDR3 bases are TGTGCCAGCAGTTACCGGGGACAGTCCGGGGAGCTGTTTTTT. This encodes CASSYRGQSGELFF.

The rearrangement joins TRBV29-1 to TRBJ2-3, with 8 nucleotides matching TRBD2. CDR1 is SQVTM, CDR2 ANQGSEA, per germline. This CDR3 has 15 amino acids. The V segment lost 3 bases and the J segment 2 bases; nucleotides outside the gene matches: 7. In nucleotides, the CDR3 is TGCAGCGTTGATGGGGTAGCGGGAAACACAGATACGCAGTATTTT. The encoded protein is CSVDGVAGNTDTQYF.